The 28 T cell receptor beta chains in this list originate from one sample, sequenced in a study of T-cell memory formation after mild COVID-19 (dated by TCRdb to the early 2020s). Libraries were prepared through 5' RACE. Sequencing used an Illumina NovaSeq 6000. TCRdb took the public reads, trimmed them with fastp at Q25, ran MiXCR for clone calling and kept in-frame beta chains. CDR3 protein duplicates are merged, each entry listing the most common genes and DNA. For this sample there are some 110,000 distinct CDR3 sequences; 12% appear just once. The top ten clones comprise more than 25% of the sample. Specimen: PBMCs or a T cell subset sorted from them (not recorded which). All receptors come from an adult woman who had mild COVID-19 (a few samples of this study predate the infection). The sample titles of this study are shuffled in the database, so cell type and time point are left out; the donor was told from shared clones.

This chain joins TRBV9 and TRBJ2-7; 9 bases match TRBD1. The junction had 9 bases not matched to a gene; V was cut back by 0 bases and J by 5 bases. Germline assignment: CDR1 SGDLS and CDR2 YYNGEE. This CDR3 is built from 16 residues. The CDR3 is CASSVGSWGQGNEQYF. In DNA, the CDR3 is TGTGCCAGCAGCGTAGGAAGTTGGGGACAGGGTAACGAGCAGTACTTC.

The J gene is TRBJ2-1, the V gene TRBV6-4, with D possibly matching TRBD1 (7 bases). This CDR3 has 13 residues. Germline-derived CDR1 and CDR2 are MRHNA and SNTAGT. V was clipped by 3 bases and J by 9 bases, with 12 bases between them. Here the CDR3 DNA reads TGTGCCAGCAGTGAAGGCAGGGGGGTTGAGCAGTTCTTC. This translates into CASSEGRGVEQFF.

The rearrangement uses TRBV4-1 and TRBJ1-6, with a possible D match to TRBD1 (6 bases). Germline CDR1 MGHRA, CDR2 YSYEKL. The length of the CDR3 is 13 residues. V was trimmed by 0 bases and J by 11 bases, leaving 8 bases between them. The DNA for the CDR3 is TGCGCCAGCAGCCAAGACAGGGGTACACCCCTCCACTTT. This sequence encodes CASSQDRGTPLHF.

This clonotype occurred many times. V is TRBV7-3 and J is TRBJ2-1; possibly TRBD1 for D (7 bases). Germline V gives CDR1 SGHTA, CDR2 FQGTGA. CDR3 length equals 13 residues. The germline V and J ends were trimmed by 8 bases and 3 bases, with 11 bases remaining between them. In nucleotides, the CDR3 is TGTGCCAGCGGGGGGACAGACTACAATGAGCAGTTCTTC. It codes for CASGGTDYNEQFF.

This clonotype was observed a few times. In nucleotides, the CDR3 is TGTGCCAGCAGTGAATCCGGGGGGGCAGGGTACCAAGAGACCCAGTACTTC. Protein sequence: CASSESGGAGYQETQYF. The genes are TRBV25-1 and TRBJ2-5; TRBD2 matches 8 bases. The CDR3 runs to 17 residues. The germline CDR1 and CDR2 sequences are MGHDK and SYGVNS. V shed 1 base, J shed 0 bases, and the junction held 7 bases outside the gene matches.

The J gene is TRBJ2-7, the V gene TRBV7-9, with TRBD2 matching over 7 bases. The CDR3 is 15 residues long. The V segment lost 4 bases and the J segment 5 bases; nucleotides outside the gene matches: 11. CDR1 and CDR2 from the germline V gene are SEHNR and FQNEAQ (reference sequence). The CDR3, as DNA: TGTGCCAGCAGCTCGCTAGGACTAGTCAAGGACGAGCAGTACTTC. It specifies CASSSLGLVKDEQYF.

J is TRBJ2-5 and V is TRBV12-3 or TRBV12-4, with TRBD1 as a possible D gene (5 bases). V lost 0 bases and J 2 bases, leaving 13 bases between the germline ends. The CDR3 loop spans 16 amino acids. CDR3 in DNA: TGTGCCAGCAGTTTAGCGTTTCAGGGATTACAAGAGACCCAGTACTTC. Its protein is CASSLAFQGLQETQYF.

This chain connects TRBV5-6 to TRBJ2-1; TRBD1 matches at 7 bases. Trimming at V came to 0 bases and at J to 6 bases, leaving 6 bases not matched to a gene. The CDR3 totals 15 residues. CDR1 SGHDT and CDR2 YYEEEE come from the germline V gene. CDR3 in DNA: TGTGCCAGCAGCTTGGCCGGACAGGCGAGCAATGAGCAGTTCTTC. Its protein is CASSLAGQASNEQFF.

Only a few counts were recorded for this clonotype. The CDR3 region has the DNA TGTGCCAGCAGCTTAGCTCGCAGCGCGAACACCGGGGAGCTGTTTTTT. Translating gives CASSLARSANTGELFF. This rearrangement joins TRBV7-9 to TRBJ2-2; D unclear. V lost 0 bases and J lost 0, with 8 bases in between. The V gene's germline CDR1 is SEHNR and CDR2 FQNEAQ (reference sequence). There are 16 residues in the CDR3.

The chain links TRBV7-8 to TRBJ2-1, with D uncertain. Between the trimmed V and J ends, which lost 8 bases and 2 bases, there was a span of 16 bases. This CDR3 is built from 15 residues. Germline assignment: CDR1 SGHVS and CDR2 FQNEAQ. As DNA, the CDR3 is TGTGCCAGCGCAACCCTGGTGGGTCCCTACAATGAGCAGTTCTTC. Amino acids: CASATLVGPYNEQFF.

The chain's CDR3 is CATLAGTSDTQYF. The CDR3 coding sequence is TGTGCCACCCTAGCGGGGACGTCAGATACGCAGTATTTT. This rearrangement joins TRBV10-3 to TRBJ2-3; 9 bases agree with TRBD2. Trimming cost V 10 bases and J 4 bases; bases outside gene matches: 6. This CDR3 is 13 amino acids long. The V gene's germline CDR1 is ENHRY and CDR2 SYGVKD.

V usage is TRBV27 and J usage is TRBJ2-7; 16 nucleotides agree with TRBD2. The ends lost 5 bases at V and 7 bases at J; junction bases unmatched: 5. Germline V gene lookup returns CDR1 MNHEY and CDR2 SMNVEV (reference sequence). The CDR3 has 15 residues. CDR3 bases: TGTGCCAGCAGTCCCGGGACTAGCGGGAGGGGAGAGCAGTACTTC. It translates to CASSPGTSGRGEQYF.

J is TRBJ1-4 and V is TRBV4-1, with D possibly TRBD1 on 5 matching bases. Trimming pared 0 bases from V and 7 bases from J, leaving 15 bases between. Germline CDR1 reads MGHRA; CDR2 reads YSYEKL. The CDR3 sequence is 16 residues long. The CDR3 region has the DNA TGCGCCAGCAGCCAAGATAGGTCGGGGGGAGGTGAAAAACTGTTTTTT. Residues: CASSQDRSGGGEKLFF.

This chain connects TRBV7-9 to TRBJ2-3; D is unresolved. Germline CDR1 and CDR2: SEHNR and FQNEAQ (reference sequence). There are 15 residues in the CDR3. Trimming took 3 bases from V and 2 from J, leaving 12 bases between them. The CDR3 DNA is TGTGCCAGCAGCTTTGCTGGACCTCCCACAGATACGCAGTATTTT. Translating it yields CASSFAGPPTDTQYF.

This chain uses TRBV4-1 with TRBJ2-7, with 11 bases identical to TRBD1. With 3 bases clipped from V and 7 bases from J, the junction kept 8 bases outside the gene matches. Germline V gene data show CDR1 as MGHRA and CDR2 as YSYEKL. The CDR3 is 15 residues long. CDR3 residues: CASSHPGTGGNEQYF. The CDR3 region has the DNA TGCGCCAGCAGCCACCCCGGGACAGGGGGAAATGAGCAGTACTTC.

This clonotype occurred many times. CDR3 amino acids: CASSDSVGEGRNEQFF. The DNA for the CDR3 is TGTGCCAGCAGTGACTCAGTGGGAGAAGGGCGGAATGAGCAGTTCTTC. The chain joins TRBV6-4 to TRBJ2-1, with D possibly TRBD2 on 5 matching bases. Germline assignment: CDR1 MRHNA and CDR2 SNTAGT. Deletions cut 0 bases from V and 7 bases from J, with 16 bases between. The length of the CDR3 is 16 residues.

The table lists this clonotype with many counts. The V gene is TRBV5-1, the J gene TRBJ2-3; 9 bases are a match to TRBD2. The CDR3 loop spans 17 amino acids. CDR1 and CDR2 from the germline V gene are SGHRS and YFSETQ. Unmatched junction bases numbered 5, after V lost 0 bases and J lost 0 bases. For the CDR3, the DNA is TGCGCCAGCAGCTTGGGACTAGCGGAAATAAGCACAGATACGCAGTATTTT. Protein: CASSLGLAEISTDTQYF.

This chain uses TRBV19 with TRBJ2-1, with 8 bases identical to TRBD2. The germline V gene encodes CDR1 LNHDA and CDR2 SQIVND (reference sequence). This CDR3 comprises 15 residues. J was trimmed by 4 bases and V by 1 base; bases with no gene match: 3. CDR3 region: CASSIGASGYNEQFF. The CDR3, as DNA: TGTGCCAGTAGTATAGGGGCTAGCGGGTACAATGAGCAGTTCTTC.

This clonotype was counted a few times. This sequence joins TRBV12-3 or TRBV12-4 and TRBJ2-3; 8 bases agree with TRBD2. This CDR3 is built from 17 residues. V was pared by 5 bases and J by 6 bases, with 16 bases of the junction left unmatched. The CDR3, as DNA: TGTGCCAGCAGTCCCCCCGGGGGGGCTCCCTCTGGGGATACGCAGTATTTT. Its protein product is CASSPPGGAPSGDTQYF.

The V gene is TRBV9, the J gene TRBJ2-7; D is possibly TRBD1 (6 bases). Trimming cost V 0 bases and J 2 bases, with 15 bases left between them. The length of the CDR3 is 16 residues. Germline assignment: CDR1 SGDLS and CDR2 YYNGEE. Here the CDR3 DNA reads TGTGCCAGCAGCGTAGATCCTTCGACAGGAGCCTACGAGCAGTACTTC. It is translated as CASSVDPSTGAYEQYF.

This clonotype has more than one count but fewer than ten. The CDR3 loop is CASSSENNHYEQYF. The CDR3, as DNA: TGTGCCAGCAGCTCGGAGAACAATCACTACGAGCAGTACTTC. The chain joins TRBV7-8 to TRBJ2-7; no definite D call. Germline V gene sequence: CDR1 SGHVS, CDR2 FQNEAQ. The CDR3 sequence is 14 residues long. Trimming cost V 4 bases and J 3 bases, with 13 bases left between them. Full variable domain (remainder filled in from reference TRBV7-8 and TRBJ2-7): GAGVSQSPRYKVAKRGQDVALRCDPISGHVSLFWYQQALGQGPEFLTYFQNEAQLDKSGLPSDRFFAERPEGSVSTLKIQRTQQEDSAVYLCASSSENNHYEQYFGPGTRLTVT.

A few counts support this clonotype. In DNA form, the CDR3 reads TGTGCCAGCAGCTTAGCAACAGGACTAGCGGGCTCAGATACGCAGTATTTT. Protein: CASSLATGLAGSDTQYF. V and J are TRBV7-8 and TRBJ2-3, with TRBD2 matching over 11 bases. Germline V gene lookup returns CDR1 SGHVS and CDR2 FQNEAQ. Losses at the gene ends were 0 bases for V and 4 bases for J; bases not matched to a gene: 6. CDR3 length: 17 amino acids.

This clonotype was counted a few times. The genes are TRBV24-1 and TRBJ2-7; D not certain. Looked up from germline, CDR1 is KGHDR and CDR2 is SFDVKD. V was clipped by 4 bases and J by 3 bases, with 9 bases between them. The CDR3 totals 13 residues. CDR3 DNA: TGTGCCACCAGTGAGGGTCAAAACTACGAGCAGTACTTC. Encoded protein: CATSEGQNYEQYF.

This clonotype showed up many times. The rearrangement joins TRBV12-3 or TRBV12-4 to TRBJ2-1; possibly TRBD1 for D (6 bases). V was pared by 3 bases and J by 4 bases, with 10 bases between. CDR3 size: 14 residues. Written as DNA, the CDR3 is TGTGCCAGCAGTTTGGGGGCAACTTACAATGAGCAGTTCTTC. Amino acids: CASSLGATYNEQFF.

The chain employs TRBV15 and TRBJ2-3, with D possibly matching TRBD2 (6 bases). This CDR3 is 16 amino acids long. Deletions cut 0 bases from V and 4 bases from J, with 14 bases between. Germline CDR1 LNHNV, CDR2 YYDKDF (reference sequence). CDR3 sequence reads: CATSRDGNSGPDTQYF. As DNA, the CDR3 is TGTGCCACCAGCAGAGATGGAAATAGCGGTCCAGATACGCAGTATTTT.

This clonotype was counted between two and nine times. V usage is TRBV25-1 and J usage is TRBJ1-1, with a tentative D call TRBD1 (6 bases). Germline V gene data show CDR1 as MGHDK and CDR2 as SYGVNS. Trimming shortened V by 3 bases and J by 4 bases, and 15 bases separated the two germline ends. The CDR3 is 15 residues long. CDR3 DNA: TGTGCCAGCAGTGATTCGCGGGGGGCGCGCACTGAAGCTTTCTTT. This codes for CASSDSRGARTEAFF.

Many counts were recorded for this clonotype. The chain uses TRBV3-1 and TRBJ2-1; TRBD1 matches at 10 bases. CDR3 length: 19 amino acids. The V gene end was trimmed by 1 base and the J gene end by 3 bases; junction bases not matched to a gene: 12. The germline V gene encodes CDR1 LGHDT and CDR2 YNNKEL (reference sequence). This CDR3 reads CASSQAIMEGQGYYNEQFF. As DNA, the CDR3 is TGTGCCAGCAGCCAAGCTATCATGGAGGGACAGGGGTACTACAATGAGCAGTTCTTC.

This clonotype has at least ten counts. The gene calls are TRBV25-1 and TRBJ2-7, with D perhaps TRBD1 (5 bases). V was pared by 3 bases and J by 2 bases, with 8 bases between. The CDR3 is 13 amino acids. Per germline, CDR1 MGHDK and CDR2 SYGVNS. The CDR3 nucleotides read TGTGCCAGCAGTGATATAGGGGCCTACGAGCAGTACTTC. Translated, it gives CASSDIGAYEQYF.